The present entry profiles one TCR beta chain with its context. Per the authors' pipeline: Amplifying reference gene primers gave estimates of nucleated cell counts. This table comes from immunoSEQ multiplex PCR, and its TCRdb copy is limited to in-frame clones, with some not included. The V and J calls and clone size are taken from that table; D and trimming were inferred from the DNA. Among a few hundred thousand clones, 65% to 85% were seen once, and the ten largest hold under 11%. The data belong to a study of blood T cell repertoires in COVID-19. Study context: Acute and convalescent COVID-19 specimens originated in the United States, Italy and Spain. Nucleic acid was either cDNA or gDNA, and it came from T cells, B-cell-depleted T cells, or PBMCs.

Trimming took off 2 bases at V and 7 bases at J, with 14 bases between the two ends. Germline CDR1 SGHTA, CDR2 FQGTGA. The CDR3 has 15 amino acids. Sequencing used peripheral blood. The clonotype comes from a woman over 75 with acute or convalescent COVID-19. The chain carries TRBV7-3 and TRBJ2-2, with no clear D. The CDR3 region is CASSLEQLGGGELFF. The CDR3 nucleotides read TGTGCCAGCAGCTTAGAGCAACTCGGTGGCGGGGAGCTGTTTTTT.